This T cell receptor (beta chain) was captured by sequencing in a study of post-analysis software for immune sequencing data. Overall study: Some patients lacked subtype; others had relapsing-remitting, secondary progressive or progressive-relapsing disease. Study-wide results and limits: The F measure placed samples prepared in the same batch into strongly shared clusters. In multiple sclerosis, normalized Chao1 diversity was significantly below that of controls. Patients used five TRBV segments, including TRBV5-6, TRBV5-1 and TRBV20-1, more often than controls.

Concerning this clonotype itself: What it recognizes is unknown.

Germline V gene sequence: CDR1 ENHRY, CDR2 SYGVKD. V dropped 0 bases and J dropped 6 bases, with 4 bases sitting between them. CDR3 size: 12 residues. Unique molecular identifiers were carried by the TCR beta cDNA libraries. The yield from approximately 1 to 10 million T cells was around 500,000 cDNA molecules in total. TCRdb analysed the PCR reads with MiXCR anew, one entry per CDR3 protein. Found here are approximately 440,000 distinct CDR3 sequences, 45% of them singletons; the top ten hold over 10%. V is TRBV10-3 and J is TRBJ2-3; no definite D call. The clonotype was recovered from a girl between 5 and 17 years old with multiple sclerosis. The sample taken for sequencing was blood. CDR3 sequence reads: CAISESSDTQYF. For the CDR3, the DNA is TGTGCCATCAGTGAGTCGAGCGATACGCAGTATTTT.